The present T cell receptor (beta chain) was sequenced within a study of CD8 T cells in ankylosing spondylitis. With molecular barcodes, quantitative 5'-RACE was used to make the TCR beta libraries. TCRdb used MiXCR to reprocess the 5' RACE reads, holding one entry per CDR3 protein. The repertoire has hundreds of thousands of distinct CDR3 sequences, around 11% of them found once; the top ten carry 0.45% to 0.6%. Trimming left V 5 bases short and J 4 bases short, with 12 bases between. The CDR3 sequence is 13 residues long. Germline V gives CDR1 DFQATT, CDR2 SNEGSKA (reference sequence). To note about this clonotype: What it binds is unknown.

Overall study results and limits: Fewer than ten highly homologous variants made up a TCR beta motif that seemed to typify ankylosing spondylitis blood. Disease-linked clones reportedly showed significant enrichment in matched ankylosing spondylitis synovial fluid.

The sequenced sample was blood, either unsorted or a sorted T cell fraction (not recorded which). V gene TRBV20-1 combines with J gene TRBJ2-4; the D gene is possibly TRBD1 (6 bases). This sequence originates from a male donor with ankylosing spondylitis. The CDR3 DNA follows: TGCAGTGCTCACCCAGGGGCGAAAAACATTCAGTACTTC. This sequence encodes CSAHPGAKNIQYF.